This TCR beta chain emerged from a study of blood T cell repertoires in COVID-19. The overall study: Samples came from the United States, Italy and Spain, spanning acute and convalescent COVID-19. Nucleic acid was either cDNA or gDNA, and it came from T cells, B-cell-depleted T cells, or PBMCs.

Per the authors' pipeline: How many nucleated cells were present was estimated from reference gene primer amplification. TCRdb's copy holds only in-frame clones and misses some; the assay was immunoSEQ multiplex PCR. Clonal size and the V and J genes are those of that table, whereas D and trimming came from the DNA. The sample has hundreds of thousands of clones, around 83% seen once. The V gene end was trimmed by 4 bases and the J gene end by 6 bases; junction bases not matched to a gene: 7. This CDR3 comprises 14 residues. Looked up from germline, CDR1 is SGDLS and CDR2 is YYNGEE. J is TRBJ1-5 and V is TRBV9; TRBD1 matches 7 bases. The TCR comes from a woman between 45 and 60 years old with acute or convalescent COVID-19. Sequenced: peripheral blood. The CDR3 nucleotides are TGTGCCAGCAGCTTGGGACAGAGTAGTCAGCCCCAGCATTTT. It codes for CASSLGQSSQPQHF.